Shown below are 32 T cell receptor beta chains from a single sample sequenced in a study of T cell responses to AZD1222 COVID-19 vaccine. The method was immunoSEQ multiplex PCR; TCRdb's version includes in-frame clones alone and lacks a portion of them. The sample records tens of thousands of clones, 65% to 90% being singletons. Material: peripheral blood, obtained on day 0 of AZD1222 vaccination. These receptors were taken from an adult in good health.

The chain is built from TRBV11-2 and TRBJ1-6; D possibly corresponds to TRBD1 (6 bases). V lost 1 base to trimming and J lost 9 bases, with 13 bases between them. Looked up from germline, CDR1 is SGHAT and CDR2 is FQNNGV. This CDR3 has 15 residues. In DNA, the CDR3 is TGTGCCAGCAGCTTAGGGGGGCCGAGGATTTCACCCCTCCACTTT. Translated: CASSLGGPRISPLHF.

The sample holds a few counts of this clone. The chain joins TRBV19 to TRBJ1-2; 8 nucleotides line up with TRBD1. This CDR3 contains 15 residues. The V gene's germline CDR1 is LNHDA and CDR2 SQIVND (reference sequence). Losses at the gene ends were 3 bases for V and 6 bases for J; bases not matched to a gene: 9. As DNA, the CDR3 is TGTGCCAGTAGTATCGTCGGACAGGGTCCCCATGGCTACACCTTC. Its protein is CASSIVGQGPHGYTF.

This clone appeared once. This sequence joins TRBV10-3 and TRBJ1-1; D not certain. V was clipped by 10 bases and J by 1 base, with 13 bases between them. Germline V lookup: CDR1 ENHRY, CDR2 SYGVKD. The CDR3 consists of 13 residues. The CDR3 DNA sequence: TGTGCCACTACAGTGGATCGGAACACTGAAGCTTTCTTT. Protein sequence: CATTVDRNTEAFF.

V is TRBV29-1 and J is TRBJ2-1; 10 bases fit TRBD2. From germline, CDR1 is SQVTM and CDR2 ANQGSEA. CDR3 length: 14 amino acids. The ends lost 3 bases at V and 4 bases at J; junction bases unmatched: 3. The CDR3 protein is CSVDTSGVYNEQFF. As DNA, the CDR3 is TGCAGCGTTGACACTAGCGGGGTGTACAATGAGCAGTTCTTC.

This chain's CDR3 is CASRSRGTNEKLFF. CDR3 nucleotide sequence: TGCGCCAGCAGATCTAGGGGCACTAATGAAAAACTGTTTTTT. The chain is built from TRBV5-1 and TRBJ1-4; D possibly corresponds to TRBD1 (5 bases). Germline V gene lookup returns CDR1 SGHRS and CDR2 YFSETQ. Deletions cut 5 bases from V and 2 bases from J, with 10 bases between. The CDR3 has 14 residues.

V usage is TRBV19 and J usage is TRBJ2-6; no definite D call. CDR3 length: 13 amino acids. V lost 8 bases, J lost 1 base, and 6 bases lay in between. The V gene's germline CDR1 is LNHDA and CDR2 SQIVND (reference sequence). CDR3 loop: CASGLSGANVLTF. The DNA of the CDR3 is TGTGCCAGTGGCCTTTCTGGGGCCAACGTCCTGACTTTC.

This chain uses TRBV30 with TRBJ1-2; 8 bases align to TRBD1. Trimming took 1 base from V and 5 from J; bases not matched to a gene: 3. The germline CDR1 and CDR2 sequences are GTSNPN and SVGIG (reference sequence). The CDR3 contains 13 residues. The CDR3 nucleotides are TGTGCCTGGAGTGCGACAGGGGTTTATGGCTACACCTTC. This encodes CAWSATGVYGYTF.

CDR3: CAWSVAYGETQYF. CDR3 nucleotides: TGTGCCTGGAGTGTCGCGTATGGAGAGACCCAGTACTTC. The chain joins TRBV30 to TRBJ2-5; D is unresolved. CDR1 is GTSNPN and CDR2 is SVGIG in the germline V gene (reference sequence). The CDR3 sequence is 13 residues long. V was cut by 0 bases and J by 4 bases, with 9 bases left in between.

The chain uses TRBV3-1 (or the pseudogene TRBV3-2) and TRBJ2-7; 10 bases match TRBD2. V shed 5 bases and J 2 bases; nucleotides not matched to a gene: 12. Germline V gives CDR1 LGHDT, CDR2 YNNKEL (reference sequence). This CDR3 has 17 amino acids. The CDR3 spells CASSDGLAGEGPYEQYF. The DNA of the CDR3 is TGTGCCAGCAGCGATGGGCTAGCGGGGGAGGGCCCCTACGAGCAGTACTTC.

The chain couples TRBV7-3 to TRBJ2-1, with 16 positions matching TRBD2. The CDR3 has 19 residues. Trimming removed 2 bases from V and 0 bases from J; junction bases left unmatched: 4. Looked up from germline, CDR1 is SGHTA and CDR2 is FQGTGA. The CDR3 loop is CASSLPGLAGGPSYNEQFF. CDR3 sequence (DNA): TGTGCCAGCAGCTTACCGGGACTAGCGGGAGGGCCCTCCTACAATGAGCAGTTCTTC.

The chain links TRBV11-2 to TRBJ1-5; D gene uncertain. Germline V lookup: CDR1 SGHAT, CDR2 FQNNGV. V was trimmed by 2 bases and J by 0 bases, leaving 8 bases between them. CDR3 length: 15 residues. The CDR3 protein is CASSLSQNSNQPQHF. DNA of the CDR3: TGTGCCAGCAGCTTAAGTCAAAATAGCAATCAGCCCCAGCATTTT. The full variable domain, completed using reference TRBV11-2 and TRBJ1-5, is EAGVAQSPRYKIIEKRQSVAFWCNPISGHATLYWYQQILGQGPKLLIQFQNNGVVDDSQLPKDRFSAERLKGVDSTLKIQPAKLEDSAVYLCASSLSQNSNQPQHFGDGTRLSIL.

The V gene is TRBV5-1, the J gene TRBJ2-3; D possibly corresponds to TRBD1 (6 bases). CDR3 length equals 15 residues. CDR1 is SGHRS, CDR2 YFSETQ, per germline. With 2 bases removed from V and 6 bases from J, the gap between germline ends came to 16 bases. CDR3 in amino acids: CASSFWGRPLDTQYF. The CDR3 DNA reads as TGCGCCAGCAGCTTTTGGGGGCGCCCGTTGGATACGCAGTATTTT.

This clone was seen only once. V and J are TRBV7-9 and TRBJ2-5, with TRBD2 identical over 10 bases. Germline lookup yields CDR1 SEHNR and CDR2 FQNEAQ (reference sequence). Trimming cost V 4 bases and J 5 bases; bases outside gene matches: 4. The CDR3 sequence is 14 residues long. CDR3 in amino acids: CASSWEAGGETQYF. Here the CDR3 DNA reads TGTGCCAGCAGCTGGGAAGCGGGGGGGGAGACCCAGTACTTC.

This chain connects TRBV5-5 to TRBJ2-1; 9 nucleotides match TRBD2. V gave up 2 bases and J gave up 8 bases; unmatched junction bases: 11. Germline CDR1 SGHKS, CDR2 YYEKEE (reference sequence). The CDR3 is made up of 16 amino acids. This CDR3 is CASSFDSGGPLDEQFF. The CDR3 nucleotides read TGTGCCAGCAGCTTTGATAGCGGGGGCCCTCTGGATGAGCAGTTCTTC. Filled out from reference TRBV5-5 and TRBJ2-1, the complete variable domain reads DAGVTQSPTHLIKTRGQQVTLRCSPISGHKSVSWYQQVLGQGPQFIFQYYEKEERGRGNFPDRFSARQFPNYSSELNVNALLLGDSALYLCASSFDSGGPLDEQFFGPGTRLTVL.

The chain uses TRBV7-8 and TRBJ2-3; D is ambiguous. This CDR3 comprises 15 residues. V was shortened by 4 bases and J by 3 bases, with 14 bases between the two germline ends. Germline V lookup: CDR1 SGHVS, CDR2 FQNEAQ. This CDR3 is CASSSPPRSTDTQYF. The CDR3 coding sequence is TGTGCCAGCAGCTCCCCCCCGAGGAGTACAGATACGCAGTATTTT.

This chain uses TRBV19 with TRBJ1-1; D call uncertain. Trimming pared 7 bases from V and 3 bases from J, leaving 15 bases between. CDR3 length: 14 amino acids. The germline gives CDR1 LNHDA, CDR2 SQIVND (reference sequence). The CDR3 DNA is TGTGCCAGTACCGAGCGGCCCTCTCACACTGAAGCTTTCTTT. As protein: CASTERPSHTEAFF.

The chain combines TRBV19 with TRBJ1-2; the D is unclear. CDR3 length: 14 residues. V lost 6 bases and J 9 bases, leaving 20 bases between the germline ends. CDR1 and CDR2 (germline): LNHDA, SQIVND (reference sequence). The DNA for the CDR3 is TGTGCCAGTAGAGTCTCGGACGGACGGAGTAGCTACACCTTC. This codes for CASRVSDGRSSYTF.

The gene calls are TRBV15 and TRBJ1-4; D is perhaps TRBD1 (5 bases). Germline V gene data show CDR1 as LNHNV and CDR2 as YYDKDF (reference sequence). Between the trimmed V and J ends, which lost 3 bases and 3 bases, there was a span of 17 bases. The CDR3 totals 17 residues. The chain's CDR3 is CATSSQAAGLPNEKLFF. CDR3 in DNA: TGTGCCACCAGCAGCCAGGCTGCGGGGCTTCCTAATGAAAAACTGTTTTTT.

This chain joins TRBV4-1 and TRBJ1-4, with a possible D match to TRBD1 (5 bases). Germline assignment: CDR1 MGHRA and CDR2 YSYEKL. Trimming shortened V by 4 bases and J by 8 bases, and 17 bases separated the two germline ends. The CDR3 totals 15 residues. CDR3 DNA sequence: TGCGCCAGCAGCCGCACGGGCGGGGCAGGGGAAAAACTGTTTTTT. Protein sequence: CASSRTGGAGEKLFF.

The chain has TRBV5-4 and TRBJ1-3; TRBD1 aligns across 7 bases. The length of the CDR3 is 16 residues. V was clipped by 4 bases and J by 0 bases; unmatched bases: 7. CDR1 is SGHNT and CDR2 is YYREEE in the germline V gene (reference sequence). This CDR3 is CASSRSGTASGNTIYF. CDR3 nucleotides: TGTGCCAGCAGCCGCAGTGGGACAGCCTCTGGAAACACCATATATTTT.

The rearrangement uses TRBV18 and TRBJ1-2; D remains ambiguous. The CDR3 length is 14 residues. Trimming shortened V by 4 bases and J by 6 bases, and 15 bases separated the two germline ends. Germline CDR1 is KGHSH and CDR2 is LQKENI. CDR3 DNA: TGTGCCAGCTCACTGGCCGCTGTTGGAGATGGCTACACCTTC. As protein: CASSLAAVGDGYTF.

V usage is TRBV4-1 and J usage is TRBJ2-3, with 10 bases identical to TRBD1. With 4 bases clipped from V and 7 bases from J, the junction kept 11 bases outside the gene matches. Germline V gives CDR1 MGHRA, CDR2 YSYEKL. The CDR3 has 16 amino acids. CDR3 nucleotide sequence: TGCGCCAGCAGCCTCCGGTCGACAGGGGGCTCAAATACGCAGTATTTT. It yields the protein CASSLRSTGGSNTQYF.

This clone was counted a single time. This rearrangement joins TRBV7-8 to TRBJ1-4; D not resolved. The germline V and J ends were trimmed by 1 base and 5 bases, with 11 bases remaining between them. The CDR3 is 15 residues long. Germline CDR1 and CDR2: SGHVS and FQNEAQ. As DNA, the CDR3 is TGTGCCAGCAGCTTAGGTATCGGGAGGAATGAAAAACTGTTTTTT. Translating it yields CASSLGIGRNEKLFF.

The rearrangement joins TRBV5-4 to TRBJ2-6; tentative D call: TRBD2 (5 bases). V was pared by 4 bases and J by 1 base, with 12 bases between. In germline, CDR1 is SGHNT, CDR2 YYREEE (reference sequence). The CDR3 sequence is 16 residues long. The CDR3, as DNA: TGTGCCAGCAGCGGGAGCAGTCCGTCTGGGGCCAACGTCCTGACTTTC. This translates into CASSGSSPSGANVLTF.

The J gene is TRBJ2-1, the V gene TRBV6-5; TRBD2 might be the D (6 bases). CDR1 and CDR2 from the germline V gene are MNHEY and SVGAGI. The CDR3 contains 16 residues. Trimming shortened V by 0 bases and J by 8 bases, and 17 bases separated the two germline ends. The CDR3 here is CASSYSKRVSHYEQFF. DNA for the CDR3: TGTGCCAGCAGTTACTCGAAGCGGGTCTCTCACTATGAGCAGTTCTTC.

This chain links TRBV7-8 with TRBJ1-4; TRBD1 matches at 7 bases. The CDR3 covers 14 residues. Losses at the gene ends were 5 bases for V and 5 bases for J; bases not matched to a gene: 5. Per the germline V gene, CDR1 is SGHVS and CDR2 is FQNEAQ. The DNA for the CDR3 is TGTGCCAGCAGCCTTGGGACAGTGAATGAAAAACTGTTTTTT. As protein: CASSLGTVNEKLFF.

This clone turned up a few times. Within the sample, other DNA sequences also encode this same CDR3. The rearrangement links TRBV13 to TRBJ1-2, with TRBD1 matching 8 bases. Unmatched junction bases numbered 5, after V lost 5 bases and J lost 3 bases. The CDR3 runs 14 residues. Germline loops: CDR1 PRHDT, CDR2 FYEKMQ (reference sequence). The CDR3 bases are TGTGCCAGCAGCCTCGGGACAGGAGACTATGGCTACACCTTC. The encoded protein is CASSLGTGDYGYTF.

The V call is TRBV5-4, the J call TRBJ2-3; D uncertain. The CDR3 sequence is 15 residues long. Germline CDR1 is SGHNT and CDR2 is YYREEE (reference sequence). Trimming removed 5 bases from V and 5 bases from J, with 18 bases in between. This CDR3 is CASSNRQNGIDTQYF. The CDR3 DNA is TGTGCCAGCAGTAATAGACAAAACGGTATAGATACGCAGTATTTT.

CDR3 sequence: CASSGGWNTEAFF. CDR3 nucleotides: TGTGCCAGCAGCGGGGGATGGAACACTGAAGCTTTCTTT. The gene calls are TRBV9 and TRBJ1-1; D unclear. The V gene lost 3 bases and the J gene lost 1 base, with 7 bases spanning the gap. The CDR3 totals 13 residues. The V gene's germline CDR1 is SGDLS and CDR2 YYNGEE.

CDR3 sequence (DNA): TGTGCCAGCAGCAACGGGAGGGCCCTCTGGGGCTACACCTTC. This codes for CASSNGRALWGYTF. The rearrangement uses TRBV14 and TRBJ1-2; D is unresolved. Trimming stripped 5 bases from V and 8 bases from J, with 18 bases between. The germline V gene encodes CDR1 SGHDN and CDR2 FVKESK. The CDR3 covers 14 residues.

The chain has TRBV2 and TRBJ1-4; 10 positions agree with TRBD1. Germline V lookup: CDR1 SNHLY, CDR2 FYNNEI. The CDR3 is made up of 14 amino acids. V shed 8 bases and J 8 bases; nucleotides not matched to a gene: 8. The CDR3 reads CASGNRDRGEKLFF. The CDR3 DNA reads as TGTGCCAGCGGGAACCGGGACAGGGGCGAAAAACTGTTTTTT.

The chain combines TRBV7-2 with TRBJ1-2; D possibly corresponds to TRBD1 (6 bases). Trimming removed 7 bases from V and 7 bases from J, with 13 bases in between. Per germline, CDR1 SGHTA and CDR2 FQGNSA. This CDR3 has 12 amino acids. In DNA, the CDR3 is TGTGCCAGCACCCTGGGGGGGGCTGGCTACACCTTC. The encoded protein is CASTLGGAGYTF.